This paragraph reports one TCR beta chain. The data derive from a study of blood T cell repertoires in COVID-19. Study as a whole: Samples representing acute and convalescent COVID-19 were sourced from the United States, Italy and Spain. T cells, B-cell-depleted T cells, or PBMCs provided the cDNA or gDNA that served as material.

Germline CDR1 and CDR2: SGDLS and YYNGEE. The CDR3 is made up of 14 amino acids. V lost 6 bases and J 1 base, leaving 11 bases between the germline ends. How the authors handled the data: Amplifying reference gene primers gave estimates of nucleated cell counts. Profiling relied on immunoSEQ multiplex PCR, and the TCRdb table lists in-frame clones only, not all of them. From that table come the V and J calls and clone size; the DNA was used to work out D and trimming. The table shows 170,000 or so clones, with 70% to 90% occurring only once. Seattle patient enrollment occurred during active infection, with longitudinal follow-up thereafter.

This chain joins TRBV9 and TRBJ1-3; no clear D gene. Sample: peripheral blood. This receptor was taken from a man in his sixties with COVID-19, enrolled during active disease. CDR3 amino acids: CASTGDLSGNTIYF. CDR3 DNA sequence: TGTGCCAGCACGGGTGACTTATCTGGAAACACCATATATTTT. The whole variable domain, filled in from reference TRBV9 and TRBJ1-3, reads DSGVTQTPKHLITATGQRVTLRCSPRSGDLSVYWYQQSLDQGLQFLIQYYNGEERAKGNILERFSAQQFPDLHSELNLSSLELGDSALYFCASTGDLSGNTIYFGEGSWLTVV.